This T cell receptor (beta chain) originates from a study of response to subunit inactivated influenza vaccine. This CDR3 is 14 amino acids long. V was trimmed by 6 bases and J by 1 base, leaving 12 bases between them. This clonotype was found many times. Its matching antigen is unknown. General study findings and limits: It was suggested by the authors that few new T cells are recruited by each seasonal influenza vaccination.

TCRdb used MiXCR to reprocess the RT-PCR reads, holding one entry per CDR3 protein. Of under 500,000 distinct CDR3 sequences listed, about a tenth were seen once; the top ten hold roughly 12%. The sample here was PBMCs from blood, taken about 40 days after vaccination. V is TRBV12-3 or TRBV12-4 and J is TRBJ1-1; D may be TRBD1 (6 bases). The receptor's source is a man aged 45-65 years who received an inactivated influenza vaccine. DNA of the CDR3: TGTGCCAGCAGGGCTGGGACAACGAACACTGAAGCTTTCTTT. This gives the protein CASRAGTTNTEAFF.